The clone carrying this T cell receptor beta chain was found many times. The source of the sample is a study of T cells in Graves' hyperthyroidism and ophthalmopathy. The investigators amplified TCR beta CDR3 regions from RNA transcripts. RT-PCR in the first round (using the HTBI primer set) targeted the TCR CDR3. TCRdb re-derived calls from the multiplex PCR reads in MiXCR, one entry per CDR3 protein. Here the sample spans about 400,000 distinct CDR3 sequences, around 15% being singletons. Patients having uncontrolled infection, another autoimmune disease, pregnancy or lactation were not included. The TCR comes from a middle-aged man with Graves' ophthalmopathy. Sequencing input: blood.

The CDR3 nucleotides read TGCAGTGCTAGCAGACAGAGAACAGATACGCAGTATTTT. Protein sequence: CSASRQRTDTQYF. The genes are TRBV20-1 and TRBJ2-3, with TRBD1 as a possible D gene (5 bases). CDR1 and CDR2 from the germline V gene are DFQATT and SNEGSKA (reference sequence). Between the trimmed V and J ends, which lost 3 bases and 3 bases, there was a span of 10 bases. The CDR3 is 13 amino acids.